This TCR beta chain was sequenced for a study of blood T cells in healthy people across ages. About the study: About one barcoded beta molecule was captured per two T cells (by template switching).

Regarding the study as a whole: PBMCs that were unsorted prevented a conclusive naive versus antigen-experienced comparison.

Combining a sample-barcoded 5' primer with a J-beta primer mix, a second PCR ran for about 7 to 12 cycles. Carrying 12 random nucleotides, a template-switch adaptor labeled each individual cDNA molecule. MiXCR, applied by TCRdb to the 5' RACE reads, yields one record per CDR3 protein. The table lists about 1,600,000 distinct CDR3 sequences, 40% to 50% of them singletons. Note on this clonotype: What it binds is not known. Germline is not matched at one junction end, which may reflect a read error.

The sequence came from a woman between 18 and 30 years old in good health. The material sequenced was blood.

The CDR3: CASSDSREQTQYF. The CDR3 nucleotides are TGTGCCAGCAGTGACTCGCGGGAGCAGACCCAGTACTTC. The chain uses TRBV6-5 and TRBJ2-5, with TRBD2 matching over 7 bases. The germline V gene encodes CDR1 MNHEY and CDR2 SVGAGI. CDR3 length: 13 amino acids.